This is a list of T cell receptor beta chains from one sample in a study of response to subunit inactivated influenza vaccine. TCRdb recomputed calls from the RT-PCR reads with MiXCR, one row per CDR3 protein. Among about 570,000 distinct CDR3 sequences listed, approximately 10% were seen once. Another study also made use of these data, one on T cells expressing NK-cell markers.

This material consisted of PBMCs from blood, taken on the day of vaccination. The origin of the receptors is a man in his forties or fifties who received an inactivated influenza vaccine. Both conserved end residues are part of each CDR3. D genes are given only for firm matches. Some rows have no size entry. The others give once, few or many, or a class for an expanded clone.

TRBJ2-5 TRBD2 TRBV10-3 few CAISTSGGTKETQYF TGTGCCATCAGTACTAGCGGGGGGACTAAAGAGACCCAGTACTTC
TRBJ2-3 TRBD2 TRBV6-5 few CASSYLVLAGTDTQYF TGTGCCAGCAGTTACTTGGTCCTAGCGGGAACAGATACGCAGTATTTT
TRBJ2-5 . TRBV3-1 few CASSQALQETQYF TGTGCCAGCAGCCAAGCGCTCCAAGAGACCCAGTACTTC
TRBJ2-2 TRBD1 TRBV2 . CASRGQEVTGELFF TGTGCCAGTAGGGGGCAGGAGGTCACCGGGGAGCTGTTTTTT
TRBJ2-7 TRBD1 TRBV6-1 few CASSPGQGTSYEQYF TGTGCCAGCAGTCCGGGACAGGGTACTTCCTACGAGCAGTACTTC
TRBJ2-5 TRBD1 TRBV24-1 . CATSDTGVGYQETQYF TGTGCCACCAGTGATACAGGGGTGGGATACCAAGAGACCCAGTACTTC
TRBJ2-3 TRBD2 TRBV5-1 . CASSSGLAGVYGTNTQYF TGCGCCAGCAGCTCGGGACTAGCGGGAGTATATGGCACAAATACGCAGTATTTT
TRBJ2-2 TRBD2 TRBV18 few CASSPPRGTNGELFF TGTGCCAGCTCACCACCCCGGGGGACTAACGGGGAGCTGTTTTTT
TRBJ2-3 TRBD2 TRBV10-3 . CAISFRLAGGPFYTDTQYF TGTGCCATCAGTTTTCGACTAGCGGGGGGGCCATTTTATACAGATACGCAGTATTTT
TRBJ2-3 . TRBV10-3 many CAISAPEGADTQYF TGTGCCATCAGTGCCCCGGAAGGGGCAGATACGCAGTATTTT
TRBJ2-1 . TRBV5-8 few CASSLSWYEQFF TGTGCCAGCAGCTTGAGTTGGTATGAGCAGTTCTTC
TRBJ2-1 . TRBV29-1 . CSVDPLVNEQFF TGCAGCGTTGACCCACTAGTCAATGAGCAGTTCTTC
TRBJ2-5 . TRBV12-3/TRBV12-4 many CASSFHQRGTQYF TGTGCCAGCAGTTTCCATCAAAGAGGGACCCAGTACTTC
TRBJ2-1 TRBD1 TRBV27 . CASSRDRLNNEQFF TGTGCCAGTTCCCGGGACAGATTGAACAATGAGCAGTTCTTC
TRBJ2-7 . TRBV9 . CASSAGLGIYEQYF TGTGCCAGCAGCGCCGGACTCGGCATCTACGAGCAGTACTTC
TRBJ1-2 . TRBV20-1 few CSANMALSSYGYTF TGCAGTGCTAATATGGCCCTCAGTTCCTATGGCTACACCTTC
TRBJ2-1 . TRBV14 . CASSQRHPRASISYNEQFF TGTGCCAGCAGCCAACGACATCCCCGGGCTAGCATCTCCTACAATGAGCAGTTCTTC
TRBJ1-3 TRBD1 TRBV12-3/TRBV12-4 few CASSLTTGGTGNTIYF TGTGCCAGCAGTTTAACGACAGGGGGCACTGGAAACACCATATATTTT